This T cell receptor beta chain was recorded in a study of blood T cell repertoires in COVID-19. Some clones are missing from TCRdb's copy, which holds only in-frame ones; the method was immunoSEQ multiplex PCR. The table has roughly 150,000 clones, more than 75% seen once. V gave up 0 bases and J gave up 5 bases, with 7 bases separating them. Germline values: CDR1 MNHNY, CDR2 SVGAGI (reference sequence). CDR3 length equals 14 residues. This receptor was identified in a woman aged 50 to 60 with COVID-19, enrolled during active disease. J is TRBJ2-2 and V is TRBV6-6; D may be TRBD2 (6 bases). The sequenced sample was peripheral blood. The CDR3 region is CASSYSRETGELFF. CDR3 nucleotides: TGTGCCAGCAGTTACTCTCGGGAGACCGGGGAGCTGTTTTTT.